One and the same sample provided the 21 T cell receptor beta chains below, sequenced in a study of T cell responses to AZD1222 COVID-19 vaccine. Sequencing was performed with immunoSEQ multiplex PCR; in TCRdb, only in-frame clones are kept and a portion is missing. The data hold about 98,000 clones, with 80% to 85% observed a single time. The sequencing used peripheral blood, collected on day 0 of AZD1222 vaccination. The receptors come from an adult in good health.

This sequence joins TRBV28 and TRBJ1-1; TRBD1 aligns across 8 bases. From germline, CDR1 is MDHEN and CDR2 SYDVKM. Trimming removed 6 bases from V and 7 bases from J; junction bases left unmatched: 13. The CDR3 totals 15 residues. The chain's CDR3 is CASSSTGTGSFEAFF. CDR3 sequence (DNA): TGTGCCAGCAGCTCTACTGGGACAGGCTCCTTTGAAGCTTTCTTT.

The table lists this clone with a few counts. The genes are TRBV7-6 and TRBJ1-1; maybe TRBD1 (5 bases). CDR3 length: 13 residues. Looked up from germline, CDR1 is SGHVS and CDR2 is FNYEAQ. Trimming left V 4 bases short and J 11 bases short, with 17 bases between. The CDR3 bases are TGTGCCAGCAGCTCCCAGTGGCAGGGAAGGGCTTTCTTT. Translation gives CASSSQWQGRAFF.

This rearrangement joins TRBV5-1 to TRBJ2-5; D is possibly TRBD2 (5 bases). The CDR3 has 15 amino acids. The germline V gene has CDR1 SGHRS and CDR2 YFSETQ. The V and J ends lost 4 bases and 5 bases respectively, with 18 bases between them. The CDR3 DNA is TGCGCCAGCAGCCCAACGGAGCGGAGCCTTGAGACCCAGTACTTC. Translating gives CASSPTERSLETQYF.

Concerning this clone itself: The junction does not match germline at one end; this may be a read error. The chain combines TRBV7-2 with TRBJ2-3; 11 positions match TRBD2. This CDR3 comprises 12 residues. Germline CDR1 is SGHTA and CDR2 is FQGNSA. The CDR3 loop is CASSNGLAGSTF. The CDR3 bases are TGTGCCAGCAGCAACGGACTAGCGGGCTCGACGTTT.

J is TRBJ1-3 and V is TRBV10-3; D remains ambiguous. This CDR3 is 15 amino acids long. V shed 0 bases and J shed 0 bases, with 6 bases lying between them. In germline, CDR1 is ENHRY, CDR2 SYGVKD. CDR3 in amino acids: CAISESGNSGNTIYF. The CDR3 DNA reads TGTGCCATCAGTGAGTCTGGGAACTCTGGAAACACCATATATTTT.

The rearrangement joins TRBV10-3 to TRBJ2-5; 10 bases fit TRBD2. The CDR3 extends over 15 amino acids. V dropped 7 bases and J dropped 4; count of bases not matched to a gene: 9. Germline assignment: CDR1 ENHRY and CDR2 SYGVKD. The CDR3: CAIKSSGGLAETQYF. The CDR3 DNA follows: TGTGCCATCAAATCTAGCGGGGGCCTGGCAGAGACCCAGTACTTC.

The rearrangement links TRBV7-9 to TRBJ1-5; D ambiguous. The CDR3 contains 14 residues. V lost 2 bases and J 1 base, leaving 6 bases between the germline ends. The germline V gene has CDR1 SEHNR and CDR2 FQNEAQ (reference sequence). The CDR3 nucleotides are TGTGCCAGCAGCTTAACGACCAGCAATCAGCCCCAGCATTTT. Protein product: CASSLTTSNQPQHF. Variable domain in full (rest from reference TRBV7-9 and TRBJ1-5): DTGVSQNPRHKITKRGQNVTFRCDPISEHNRLYWYRQTLGQGPEFLTYFQNEAQLEKSRLLSDRFSAERPKGSFSTLEIQRTEQGDSAMYLCASSLTTSNQPQHFGDGTRLSIL.

This rearrangement joins TRBV4-3 to TRBJ1-1; D perhaps matches TRBD1 (5 bases). Germline V gene data show CDR1 as LGHNA and CDR2 as YSLEER. Between the trimmed V and J ends, which lost 0 bases and 6 bases, there was a span of 17 bases. This CDR3 is built from 16 residues. The CDR3 sequence is CASSQDRAGRGAEAFF. CDR3 nucleotides: TGCGCCAGCAGCCAAGATCGGGCGGGTCGGGGGGCTGAAGCTTTCTTT.

V gene TRBV19 combines with J gene TRBJ2-7; 7 bases align to TRBD2. The CDR3 is made up of 14 amino acids. V lost 4 bases, J lost 3 bases, and 6 bases stayed unmatched. CDR1 LNHDA and CDR2 SQIVND come from the germline V gene (reference sequence). CDR3 nucleotides: TGTGCCAGTAGTACCACTCGGACTAGCTACGAGCAGTACTTC. Protein sequence: CASSTTRTSYEQYF. Full variable domain (remainder filled in from reference TRBV19 and TRBJ2-7): DGGITQSPKYLFRKEGQNVTLSCEQNLNHDAMYWYRQDPGQGLRLIYYSQIVNDFQKGDIAEGYSVSREKKESFPLTVTSAQKNPTAFYLCASSTTRTSYEQYFGPGTRLTVT.

The genes are TRBV5-8 and TRBJ1-3; D is perhaps TRBD1 (5 bases). Between the trimmed V and J ends, which lost 10 bases and 0 bases, there was a span of 14 bases. Germline V gene data show CDR1 as SGHTS and CDR2 as YDEGEE. The CDR3 is made up of 14 amino acids. CDR3 in DNA: TGTGCCCAAAGGCGGACAAACTCTGGAAACACCATATATTTT. It codes for CAQRRTNSGNTIYF.

J is TRBJ2-2 and V is TRBV12-2. TRBV12-2 is marked as a pseudogene. CDR3 length: 15 amino acids. The CDR3 region is CASRFGRWNTGELFF. In DNA, the CDR3 is TGTGCAAGTCGCTTCGGCAGATGGAACACCGGGGAGCTGTTTTTT.

The genes are TRBV7-3 and TRBJ2-1; D possibly corresponds to TRBD1 (6 bases). Germline V lookup: CDR1 SGHTA, CDR2 FQGTGA. Trimming shortened V by 3 bases and J by 8 bases, and 11 bases separated the two germline ends. This CDR3 spans 13 amino acids. The CDR3 protein is CASSFRDNHEQFF. The CDR3 region has the DNA TGTGCCAGCAGCTTCCGGGACAATCATGAGCAGTTCTTC.

The chain carries TRBV10-2 and TRBJ1-2; 12 bases fit TRBD1. The CDR3 sequence is 17 residues long. Germline V gene data show CDR1 as WSHSY and CDR2 as SAAADI. The V and J ends lost 5 bases and 3 bases, in that order; junction bases with no gene match: 10. The CDR3, as DNA: TGCGCCAGCAGTCCGCGGCTCGGGACAGGGGGCGACTATGGCTACACCTTC. Its translation: CASSPRLGTGGDYGYTF.

This chain uses TRBV4-2 with TRBJ1-6; D uncertain. The CDR3 consists of 15 residues. Germline-derived CDR1 and CDR2 are LGHNA and YNFKEQ. V was clipped by 0 bases and J by 8 bases, with 11 bases between them. The CDR3 protein is CASSQDGVIHSPLHF. The CDR3, as DNA: TGTGCCAGCAGCCAAGATGGGGTGATACATTCACCCCTCCACTTT.

V and J are TRBV6-5 and TRBJ1-5, with 7 bases lining up with TRBD1. V was pared by 6 bases and J by 1 base, with 6 bases of the junction left unmatched. This CDR3 is 15 amino acids long. The germline CDR1 and CDR2 sequences are MNHEY and SVGAGI. CDR3 DNA: TGTGCCAGCAGACCTCTGACAGGGAGCAATCAGCCCCAGCATTTT. Encoded protein: CASRPLTGSNQPQHF.

The V gene is TRBV3-1 (or the pseudogene TRBV3-2), the J gene TRBJ1-3; D is undetermined. The CDR3 sequence is 13 residues long. CDR1 and CDR2 from the germline V gene are LGHDT and YNNKEL (reference sequence). The ends were cut back, 5 bases at V and 2 bases at J, with 7 bases in the middle. CDR3 DNA sequence: TGTGCCAGCAGCTTCGGCCCTGGAAACACCATATATTTT. It specifies CASSFGPGNTIYF.

The CDR3 DNA sequence: TGTGCCAGCAGCTTAGGGGCGGTCGGCGAGCAGTACTTC. It is translated as CASSLGAVGEQYF. The rearrangement uses TRBV7-2 and TRBJ2-7; no reliable D call. The length of the CDR3 is 13 residues. The germline CDR1 and CDR2 sequences are SGHTA and FQGNSA. Between the trimmed V and J ends, which lost 1 base and 6 bases, there was a span of 10 bases. Based on the CDR3 plus reference TRBV7-2 and TRBJ2-7, the full variable domain is GAGVSQSPSNKVTEKGKDVELRCDPISGHTALYWYRQSLGQGLEFLIYFQGNSAPDKSGLPSDRFSAERTGGSVSTLTIQRTQQEDSAVYLCASSLGAVGEQYFGPGTRLTVT.

The genes are TRBV12-3 or TRBV12-4 and TRBJ1-2; D not resolved. This CDR3 is built from 10 residues. Trimming pared 5 bases from V and 13 bases from J, leaving 11 bases between. CDR3 protein: CASSRQFCTF. CDR3 coding DNA: TGTGCCAGCAGTCGTCAGTTCTGCACCTTC.

The rearrangement links TRBV27 to TRBJ1-6, with D possibly TRBD1 on 6 matching bases. Trimming took off 3 bases at V and 9 bases at J, with 9 bases between the two ends. The CDR3 length is 13 residues. CDR1 is MNHEY and CDR2 is SMNVEV in the germline V gene (reference sequence). The CDR3 DNA is TGTGCCAGCAGTTTCCGGGGGCCTTCACCCCTCCACTTT. This encodes CASSFRGPSPLHF.

As DNA, the CDR3 is TGTGCCAGCAGCCCCGGGGGGGCGAATTCACCCCTCCACTTT. This translates into CASSPGGANSPLHF. J is TRBJ1-6 and V is TRBV7-2, with D maybe TRBD1 (6 bases). Trimming shortened V by 5 bases and J by 7 bases, and 12 bases separated the two germline ends. The CDR3 totals 14 residues. CDR1 is SGHTA and CDR2 is FQGNSA in the germline V gene.

The chain has TRBV6-5 and TRBJ1-2; D might be TRBD1 (6 bases). This CDR3 contains 15 residues. Looked up from germline, CDR1 is MNHEY and CDR2 is SVGAGI. The V and J ends lost 7 bases and 4 bases respectively, with 19 bases between them. This chain's CDR3 is CASKGNLGQFYGYTF. The CDR3 bases are TGTGCCAGCAAAGGAAACTTAGGACAGTTCTATGGCTACACCTTC.